This TCR beta chain was obtained from a study of blood T cell repertoires in COVID-19 (TCRdb year 2020). Regarding the research as a whole: Samples covering the acute and convalescent phases of COVID-19 were provided by collaborators in the United States, Italy and Spain. The prospective study material was composed of cDNA or gDNA derived from T cells, B-cell-depleted T cells, or PBMCs. Deeply sampled blood TCRbeta repertoires from subjects exposed to, actively infected with, or recovered from COVID-19 were included in the dataset. The repertoires were released in a freely available public database meant as a resource for research on the immune response to SARS-CoV-2. Samples came from the ongoing ImmuneRACE study (first 160 participants) plus 1,254 subjects from 6 global collaborators. The sample metadata nearly always contained a de-identified subject ID, COVID-19 status, age in years and sex. HLA class I and class II types, where available, came from metadata supplied by the sample provider rather than from assay-based typing.

What the work shows at the level of the full study, not this receptor alone: How much clinical and demographic metadata was included differed by source and by participant, and the metadata was provided uncurated.

A remark on this clone: It lacks a known antigen. Nothing much larger sits one base from this clone, and base qualities are not available.

TCRbeta CDR3 regions were amplified from genomic DNA by means of the immunoSEQ Assay, a bias-controlled multiplex PCR. In the paper's pipeline: Nucleated cell counts per sample were estimated from amplification of reference gene primers within the assay. To quantify the absolute abundance of each unique TCRbeta CDR3 rearrangement, sequence reads were collapsed and filtered. For each sample, productive Simpson clonality was calculated as the square root of Simpson's diversity index over productive rearrangements. TCRdb took over this immuneACCESS table, retaining in-frame rearrangements with V and J assigned. Such tables are incomplete; in checked studies, under half of the missing clones stem from an unresolved V gene, and the remainder is unexplained. That table is the source of V, J and clone size, and D and trimming were worked out from the DNA. Recorded for this sample are nearly 250,000 clones; 70% to 85% of them occurred a single time. The ten largest clones add up to approximately 1.9% of the sample.

Each collaborating institution followed its own protocols to collect whole blood in K2EDTA tubes. For TCRbeta analysis, collaborator samples were shipped as frozen whole blood, as isolated PBMCs, or as DNA extracted from either sample type. The CDR3 runs 14 amino acids, cysteine and phenylalanine included. CDR3 DNA is the only sequence kept; it has 42 bases, read in frame from the first base. V and J lose 5 bases and 4 bases, and a span of 13 bases separates them. The germline V gene provides CDR1 SGHAT and CDR2 FQNNGV. The specimen was peripheral blood. The chain links TRBV11-2 with TRBJ2-3; TRBD1 is a weak D gene call, 5 bases matching. The clonotype comes from an elderly woman with acute or convalescent COVID-19. The CDR3 protein: CASSTWGAPDTQYF. DNA sequence: TGTGCCAGCAGCACCTGGGGCGCCCCAGATACGCAGTATTTT. The variable domain in full, with residues beyond the CDR3 obtained from the reference TRBV11-2 and TRBJ2-3 genes, is EAGVAQSPRYKIIEKRQSVAFWCNPISGHATLYWYQQILGQGPKLLIQFQNNGVVDDSQLPKDRFSAERLKGVDSTLKIQPAKLEDSAVYLCASSTWGAPDTQYFGPGTRLTVL.